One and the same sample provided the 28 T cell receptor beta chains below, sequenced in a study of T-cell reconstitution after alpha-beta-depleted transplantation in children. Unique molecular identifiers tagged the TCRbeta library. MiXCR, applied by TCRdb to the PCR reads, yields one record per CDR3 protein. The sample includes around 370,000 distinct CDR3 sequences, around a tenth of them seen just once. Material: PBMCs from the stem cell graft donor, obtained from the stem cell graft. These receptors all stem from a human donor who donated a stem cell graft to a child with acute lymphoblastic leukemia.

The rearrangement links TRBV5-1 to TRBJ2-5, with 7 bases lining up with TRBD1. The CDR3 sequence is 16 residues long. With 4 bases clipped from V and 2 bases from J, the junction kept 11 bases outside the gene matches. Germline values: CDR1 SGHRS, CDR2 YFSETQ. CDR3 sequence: CASSPRTGSAQETQYF. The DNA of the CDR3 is TGCGCCAGCAGCCCTCGGACAGGATCGGCACAAGAGACCCAGTACTTC.

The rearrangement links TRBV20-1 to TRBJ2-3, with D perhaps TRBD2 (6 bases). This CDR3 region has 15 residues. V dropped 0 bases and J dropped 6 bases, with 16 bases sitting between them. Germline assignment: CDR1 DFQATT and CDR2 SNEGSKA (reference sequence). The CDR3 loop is CSARDHGREGDTQYF. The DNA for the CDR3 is TGCAGTGCTAGAGATCACGGGCGGGAAGGGGATACGCAGTATTTT.

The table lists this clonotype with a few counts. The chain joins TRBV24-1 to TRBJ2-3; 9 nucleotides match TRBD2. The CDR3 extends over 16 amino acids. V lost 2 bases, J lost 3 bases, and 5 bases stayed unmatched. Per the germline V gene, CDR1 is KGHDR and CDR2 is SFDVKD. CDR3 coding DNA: TGTGCCACCAGTGATTGGAGCGGGAGGCCAACAGATACGCAGTATTTT. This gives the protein CATSDWSGRPTDTQYF.

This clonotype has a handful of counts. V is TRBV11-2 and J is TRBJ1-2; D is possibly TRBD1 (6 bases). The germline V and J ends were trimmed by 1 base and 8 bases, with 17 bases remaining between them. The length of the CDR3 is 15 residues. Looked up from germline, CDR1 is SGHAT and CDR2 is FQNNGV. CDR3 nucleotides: TGTGCCAGCAGCTTAGCTCCAGGGGAATCGAAGGGCTACACCTTC. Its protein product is CASSLAPGESKGYTF.

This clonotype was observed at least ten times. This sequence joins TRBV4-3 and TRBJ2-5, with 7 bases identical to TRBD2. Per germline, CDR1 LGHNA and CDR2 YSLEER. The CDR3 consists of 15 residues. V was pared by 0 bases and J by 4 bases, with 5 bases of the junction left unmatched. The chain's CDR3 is CASSQERSGAETQYF. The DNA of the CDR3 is TGCGCCAGCAGCCAAGAGCGGAGCGGGGCAGAGACCCAGTACTTC.

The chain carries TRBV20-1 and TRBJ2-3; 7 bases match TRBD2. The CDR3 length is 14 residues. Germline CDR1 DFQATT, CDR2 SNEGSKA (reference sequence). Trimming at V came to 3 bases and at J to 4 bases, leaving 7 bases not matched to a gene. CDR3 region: CSARGLTSADTQYF. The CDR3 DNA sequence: TGCAGTGCTAGGGGGCTTACTAGCGCAGATACGCAGTATTTT.

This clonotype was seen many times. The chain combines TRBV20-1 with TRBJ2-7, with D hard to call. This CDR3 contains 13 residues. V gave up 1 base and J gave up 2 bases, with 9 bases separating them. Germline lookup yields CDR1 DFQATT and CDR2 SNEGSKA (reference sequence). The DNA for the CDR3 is TGCAGTGCTAGAGGTCCATGGGCCTACGAGCAGTACTTC. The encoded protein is CSARGPWAYEQYF.

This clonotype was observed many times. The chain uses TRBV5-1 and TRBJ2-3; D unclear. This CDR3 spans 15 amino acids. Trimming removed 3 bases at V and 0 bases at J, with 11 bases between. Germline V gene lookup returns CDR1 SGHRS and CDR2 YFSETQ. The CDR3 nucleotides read TGCGCCAGCAGCTCTGGGCCCACCAGCACAGATACGCAGTATTTT. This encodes CASSSGPTSTDTQYF.

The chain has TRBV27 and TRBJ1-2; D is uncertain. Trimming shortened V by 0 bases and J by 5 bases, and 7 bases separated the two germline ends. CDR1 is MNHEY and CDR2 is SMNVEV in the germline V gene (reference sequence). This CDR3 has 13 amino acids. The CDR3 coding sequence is TGTGCCAGCAGTTTATCACACCAGTATGGCTACACCTTC. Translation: CASSLSHQYGYTF.

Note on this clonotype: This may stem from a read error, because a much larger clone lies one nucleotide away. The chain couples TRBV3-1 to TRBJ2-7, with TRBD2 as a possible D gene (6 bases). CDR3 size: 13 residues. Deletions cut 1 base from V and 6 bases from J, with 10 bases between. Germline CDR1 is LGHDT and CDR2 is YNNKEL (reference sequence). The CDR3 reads CASSQGLVGEQYF. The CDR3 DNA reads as TGTGCCAGCAGCCAAGGACTAGTGGGCGAGCAGTACTTC.

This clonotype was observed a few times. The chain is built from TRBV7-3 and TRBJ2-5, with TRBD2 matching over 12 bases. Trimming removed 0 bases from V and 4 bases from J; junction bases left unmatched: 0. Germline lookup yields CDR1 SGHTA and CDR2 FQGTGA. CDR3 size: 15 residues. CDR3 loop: CASSLTGLAGETQYF. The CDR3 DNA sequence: TGTGCCAGCAGCTTAACGGGACTAGCGGGAGAGACCCAGTACTTC.

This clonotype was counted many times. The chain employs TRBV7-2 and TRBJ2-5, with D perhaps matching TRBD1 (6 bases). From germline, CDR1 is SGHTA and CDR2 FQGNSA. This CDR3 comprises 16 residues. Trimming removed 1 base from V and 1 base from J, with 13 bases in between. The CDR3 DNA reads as TGTGCCAGCAGCTTAGTTACAGGGATGGGCCAAGAGACCCAGTACTTC. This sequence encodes CASSLVTGMGQETQYF.

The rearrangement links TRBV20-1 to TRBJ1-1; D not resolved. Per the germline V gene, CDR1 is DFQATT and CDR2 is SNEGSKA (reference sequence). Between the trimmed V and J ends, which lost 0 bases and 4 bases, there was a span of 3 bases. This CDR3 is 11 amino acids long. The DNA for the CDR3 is TGCAGTGCTAGAGATGCCACTGAAGCTTTCTTT. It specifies CSARDATEAFF.

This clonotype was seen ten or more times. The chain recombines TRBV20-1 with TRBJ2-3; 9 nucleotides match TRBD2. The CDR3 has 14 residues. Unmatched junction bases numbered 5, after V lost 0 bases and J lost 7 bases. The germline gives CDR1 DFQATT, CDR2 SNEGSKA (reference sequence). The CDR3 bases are TGCAGTGCTAGAGAGCGGGAGGGTGTAAATACGCAGTATTTT. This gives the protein CSAREREGVNTQYF.

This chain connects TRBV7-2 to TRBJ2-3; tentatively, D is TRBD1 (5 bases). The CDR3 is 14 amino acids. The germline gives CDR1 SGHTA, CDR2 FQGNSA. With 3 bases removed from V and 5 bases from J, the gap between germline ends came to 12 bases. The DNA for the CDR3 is TGTGCCAGCAGCTTGGCCAGGGCCGTAGATACGCAGTATTTT. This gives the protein CASSLARAVDTQYF.

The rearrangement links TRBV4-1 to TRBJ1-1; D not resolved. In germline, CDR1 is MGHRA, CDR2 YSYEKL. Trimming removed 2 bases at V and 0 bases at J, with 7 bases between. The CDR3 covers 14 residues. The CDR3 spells CASSQRLMNTEAFF. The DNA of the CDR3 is TGCGCCAGCAGCCAAAGACTGATGAACACTGAAGCTTTCTTT.

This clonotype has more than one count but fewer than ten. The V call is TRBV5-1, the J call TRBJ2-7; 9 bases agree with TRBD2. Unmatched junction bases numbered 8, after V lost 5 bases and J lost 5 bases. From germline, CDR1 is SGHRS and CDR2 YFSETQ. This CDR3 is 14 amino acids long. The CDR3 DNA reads TGCGCCAGCAGAAGGGCGGGAGGGCCGGACGAGCAGTACTTC. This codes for CASRRAGGPDEQYF.

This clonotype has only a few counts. CDR3 protein: CASSFDPGADTQYF. Written as DNA, the CDR3 is TGTGCCAGCAGCTTCGATCCAGGCGCAGATACGCAGTATTTT. The chain links TRBV7-2 to TRBJ2-3; D remains unclear. Germline lookup yields CDR1 SGHTA and CDR2 FQGNSA. Trimming left V 3 bases short and J 4 bases short, with 11 bases between. The CDR3 consists of 14 residues.

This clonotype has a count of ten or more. The CDR3 DNA is TGTGCCAGCAGGCAGGCTCCGGCAGATACGCAGTATTTT. It translates to CASRQAPADTQYF. The chain links TRBV27 to TRBJ2-3; D not certain. Germline values: CDR1 MNHEY, CDR2 SMNVEV (reference sequence). V was pared by 6 bases and J by 4 bases, with 11 bases between. The CDR3 extends over 13 amino acids.

The chain's CDR3 is CASSFLVPNTGELFF. The DNA for the CDR3 is TGTGCCAGCAGCTTTTTGGTGCCGAACACCGGGGAGCTGTTTTTT. The chain combines TRBV7-6 with TRBJ2-2; D remains ambiguous. This CDR3 region has 15 residues. The germline V gene encodes CDR1 SGHVS and CDR2 FNYEAQ. Deletions cut 3 bases from V and 0 bases from J, with 8 bases between.

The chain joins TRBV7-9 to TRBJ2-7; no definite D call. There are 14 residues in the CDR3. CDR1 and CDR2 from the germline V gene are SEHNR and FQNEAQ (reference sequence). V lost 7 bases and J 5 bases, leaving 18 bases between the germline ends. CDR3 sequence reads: CASTSHGPVNEQYF. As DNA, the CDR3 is TGTGCCAGCACCTCACACGGGCCGGTGAACGAGCAGTACTTC.

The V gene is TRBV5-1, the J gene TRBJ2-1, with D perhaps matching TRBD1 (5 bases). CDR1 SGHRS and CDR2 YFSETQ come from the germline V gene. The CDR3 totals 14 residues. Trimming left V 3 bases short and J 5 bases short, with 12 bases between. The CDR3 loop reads CASSSQESHNEQFF. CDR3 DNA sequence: TGCGCCAGCAGCTCACAGGAATCACACAATGAGCAGTTCTTC.

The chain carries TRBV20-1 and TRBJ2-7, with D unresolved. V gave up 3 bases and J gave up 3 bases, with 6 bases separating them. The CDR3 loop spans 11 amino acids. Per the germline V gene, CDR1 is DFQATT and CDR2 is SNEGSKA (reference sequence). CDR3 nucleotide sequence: TGCAGTGCTAGCCGCGTCTACGAGCAGTACTTC. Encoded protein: CSASRVYEQYF.

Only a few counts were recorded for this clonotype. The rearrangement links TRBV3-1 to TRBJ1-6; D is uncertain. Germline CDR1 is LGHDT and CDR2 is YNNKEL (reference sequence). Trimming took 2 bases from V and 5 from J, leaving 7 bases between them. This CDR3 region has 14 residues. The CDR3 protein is CASSQLRDNSPLHF. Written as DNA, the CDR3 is TGTGCCAGCAGCCAACTGCGGGATAATTCACCCCTCCACTTT.

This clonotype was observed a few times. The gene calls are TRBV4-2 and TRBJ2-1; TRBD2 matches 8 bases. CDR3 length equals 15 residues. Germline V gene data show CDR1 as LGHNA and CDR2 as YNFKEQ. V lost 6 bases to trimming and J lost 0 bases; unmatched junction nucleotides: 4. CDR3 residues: CASSPSGHSYNEQFF. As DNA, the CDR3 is TGTGCCAGCAGTCCTAGCGGGCACTCCTACAATGAGCAGTTCTTC.

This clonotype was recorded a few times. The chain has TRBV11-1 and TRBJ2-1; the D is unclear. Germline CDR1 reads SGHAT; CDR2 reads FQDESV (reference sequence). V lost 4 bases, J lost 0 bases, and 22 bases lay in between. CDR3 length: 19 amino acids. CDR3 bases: TGTGCCAGCAGCTCCGATCGTGTTAGGGCTAGAAGCTCCTACAATGAGCAGTTCTTC. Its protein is CASSSDRVRARSSYNEQFF.

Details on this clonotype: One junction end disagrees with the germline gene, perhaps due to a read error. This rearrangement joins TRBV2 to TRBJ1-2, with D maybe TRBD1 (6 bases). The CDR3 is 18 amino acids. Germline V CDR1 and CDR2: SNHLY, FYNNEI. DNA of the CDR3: TGTACCAGCAGTTTCTCAGGGGTCTCGCTTACTGCTAACTATGGCTACACCTTC. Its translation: CTSSFSGVSLTANYGYTF.

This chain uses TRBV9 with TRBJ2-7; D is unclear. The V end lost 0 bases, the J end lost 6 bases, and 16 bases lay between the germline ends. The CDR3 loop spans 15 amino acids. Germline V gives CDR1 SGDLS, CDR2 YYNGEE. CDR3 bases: TGTGCCAGCAGCGTAGATGGTCCGACCGGGTCCGAGCAGTACTTC. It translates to CASSVDGPTGSEQYF.